A single TCR beta chain is shown here with its context. CDR3 size: 15 residues. Germline CDR1 is MNHNS and CDR2 is SASEGT. UMIs bearing a 6-nucleotide sample barcode were added through template switching. TCRdb reprocessed the 5' RACE reads; each CDR3 protein has one entry and no DNA is given. There are 300,000 to 450,000 distinct CDR3 sequences in the sample, with 2.5% to 3% held by the top ten. These data come from a study of monozygotic twins with inflammatory bowel disease. Sequencing was carried out using blood. This chain links TRBV6-1 with TRBJ2-1; the D gene TCRdb calls, TRBD2, cannot be checked with no DNA. This TCR was sampled from a human donor with ulcerative colitis or Crohn's disease, or a healthy co-twin of an affected twin (not recorded which). The CDR3 here is CASSRGLAGGDEHFF.